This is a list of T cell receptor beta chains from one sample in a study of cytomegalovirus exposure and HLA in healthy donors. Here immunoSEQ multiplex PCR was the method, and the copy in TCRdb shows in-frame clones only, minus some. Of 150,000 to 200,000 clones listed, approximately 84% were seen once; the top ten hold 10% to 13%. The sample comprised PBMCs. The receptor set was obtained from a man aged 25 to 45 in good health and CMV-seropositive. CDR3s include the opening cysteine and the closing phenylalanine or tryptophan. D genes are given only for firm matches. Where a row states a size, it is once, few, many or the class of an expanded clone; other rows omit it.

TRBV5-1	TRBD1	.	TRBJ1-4	CASSLEQGGEKLFF	TGCGCCAGCAGCTTGGAACAGGGGGGTGAAAAACTGTTTTTT
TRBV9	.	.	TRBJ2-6	CASSYPGTGANVLTF	TGTGCCAGCAGTTACCCAGGGACTGGGGCCAACGTCCTGACTTTC
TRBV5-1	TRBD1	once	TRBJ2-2	CASSMRTGANTGELFF	TGCGCCAGCAGCATGCGGACAGGGGCGAACACCGGGGAGCTGTTTTTT
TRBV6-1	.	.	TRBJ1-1	CASSEVVGRGFTEAFF	TGTGCCAGCAGTGAAGTAGTGGGGCGGGGGTTTACTGAAGCTTTCTTT
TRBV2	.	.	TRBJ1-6	CASKQNNSPLHF	TGTGCCAGCAAACAGAATAATTCACCCCTCCACTTT
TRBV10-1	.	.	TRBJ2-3	CASSVGSLSTDTQYF	TGCGCCAGCAGTGTTGGCAGTTTAAGCACAGATACGCAGTATTTT
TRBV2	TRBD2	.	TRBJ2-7	CASSIAGEQYF	TGTGCCAGCAGTATAGCGGGGGAGCAGTACTTC
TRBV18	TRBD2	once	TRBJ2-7	CASSPRTGSGIVSYEQYF	TGTGCCAGCTCACCGAGAACCGGTAGCGGGATAGTATCCTACGAGCAGTACTTC
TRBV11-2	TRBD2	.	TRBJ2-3	CASSLVPPTSVQRDTQYF	TGTGCCAGCAGCTTAGTACCCCCGACTAGCGTTCAAAGAGATACGCAGTATTTT
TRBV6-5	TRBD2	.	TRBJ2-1	CASSISGRAPEQFF	TGTGCCAGCAGTATTAGCGGGAGGGCCCCTGAGCAGTTCTTC
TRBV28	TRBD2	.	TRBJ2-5	CASSSSGRETQYF	TGTGCCAGTTCCTCTAGCGGGAGGGAGACCCAGTACTTC
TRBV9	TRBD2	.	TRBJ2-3	CASTSTSGGANPDTQYF	TGTGCCAGCACCTCCACGAGCGGGGGGGCCAATCCAGATACGCAGTATTTT
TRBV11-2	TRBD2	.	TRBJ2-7	CASSSSGRASYEQYF	TGTGCCAGCAGCTCCTCAGGGAGGGCCTCCTACGAGCAGTACTTC
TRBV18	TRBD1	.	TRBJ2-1	CASSPPGQGAYNEQFF	TGTGCCAGCTCACCACCAGGACAGGGAGCATACAATGAGCAGTTCTTC
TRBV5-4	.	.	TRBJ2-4	CASRGAKNIQYF	TGTGCCAGTCGGGGGGCCAAAAACATTCAGTACTTC
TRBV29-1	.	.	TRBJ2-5	CSVESGGVPQETQYF	TGCAGCGTTGAATCTGGCGGGGTCCCCCAAGAGACCCAGTACTTC
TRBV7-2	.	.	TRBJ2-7	CASSLDGGEAKQYF	TGTGCCAGCAGCTTAGACGGAGGGGAGGCTAAGCAGTACTTC
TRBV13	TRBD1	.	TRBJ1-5	CASSPGQGSQPQHF	TGTGCCAGCAGCCCCGGACAGGGGAGTCAGCCCCAGCATTTT
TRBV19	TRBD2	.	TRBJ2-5	CASSRTSSSETQYF	TGTGCCAGTAGTAGGACTAGCAGTTCAGAGACCCAGTACTTC
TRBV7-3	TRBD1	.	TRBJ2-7	CASSLGQGPEQYF	TGTGCCAGCAGCTTAGGACAGGGGCCCGAGCAGTACTTC
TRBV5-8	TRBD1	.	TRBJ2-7	CASSLDGTGIYEQYF	TGTGCCAGCAGCTTGGATGGGACAGGGATATACGAGCAGTACTTC
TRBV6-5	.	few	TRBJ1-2	CASSYSRTAGTYGYTF	TGTGCCAGCAGTTACTCGAGGACAGCAGGAACCTATGGCTACACCTTC